This passage covers 23 T cell receptor beta chains from one sample sequenced in a study of T cell changes during pregnancy in multiple sclerosis. Sequencing was performed with immunoSEQ multiplex PCR; in TCRdb, only in-frame clones are kept and a portion is missing. In the table there are 30,000 to 45,000 clones, around 93% of which are singletons. This specimen was CD8+ T cells from peripheral blood mononuclear cells, taken before pregnancy. All receptors come from a female donor with multiple sclerosis, enrolled in a pregnancy study.

The chain is built from TRBV5-6 and TRBJ2-7, with no clear D. Trimming left V 3 bases short and J 0 bases short, with 10 bases between. CDR3 length: 14 amino acids. Germline lookup yields CDR1 SGHDT and CDR2 YYEEEE. The CDR3 DNA follows: TGTGCCAGCAGCTCGCCTGACACCTCCTACGAGCAGTACTTC. Translation gives CASSSPDTSYEQYF.

This clone counts as medium-sized. This chain uses TRBV2 with TRBJ1-2; D may be TRBD1 (6 bases). The V gene lost 5 bases and the J gene lost 8 bases, with 9 bases spanning the gap. Looked up from germline, CDR1 is SNHLY and CDR2 is FYNNEI. The CDR3 is 11 amino acids. The DNA for the CDR3 is TGTGCCAGCAGTTGGGGGCAAGGCTACACCTTC. This gives the protein CASSWGQGYTF.

The rearrangement uses TRBV5-4 and TRBJ1-1; D gene ambiguous. The CDR3 loop spans 13 amino acids. Germline CDR1 is SGHNT and CDR2 is YYREEE (reference sequence). Trimming stripped 1 base from V and 1 base from J, with 5 bases between. The CDR3 reads CASSLRENTEAFF. CDR3 bases: TGTGCCAGCAGCTTGCGGGAGAACACTGAAGCTTTCTTT.

V gene TRBV13 combines with J gene TRBJ2-4; 8 bases fit TRBD2. This CDR3 region has 16 residues. J lost 1 base, V lost 6 bases, and 8 bases had no gene match. Per germline, CDR1 PRHDT and CDR2 FYEKMQ (reference sequence). This CDR3 reads CASRGGGSRAKNIQYF. Written as DNA, the CDR3 is TGTGCCAGCAGGGGCGGGGGGAGCCGGGCCAAAAACATTCAGTACTTC.

Comments on this clone: The junction and the germline gene differ at one end; a read error may be behind it. J is TRBJ1-2 and V is TRBV5-6; 7 nucleotides align to TRBD1. The CDR3 runs 14 residues. The germline V gene has CDR1 SGHDT and CDR2 YYEEEE. The CDR3 is CASSPQGRQGGRVF. In DNA form, the CDR3 reads TGTGCCAGCAGCCCGCAGGGACGGCAGGGGGGACGGGTATTC.

V usage is TRBV21-1 and J usage is TRBJ1-2; TRBD1 reflects the table's D call only, with no check against the DNA. TRBV21-1 is a pseudogene segment. The CDR3 extends over 13 amino acids. Written as DNA, the CDR3 is TGTGCCAGCAGGCACAGGGCCGGGTATGGCTACACCTTC. Its translation is CASRHRAGYGYTF.

The chain has TRBV7-3 and TRBJ2-3; 10 bases agree with TRBD2. V shed 7 bases, J shed 0 bases, and the junction held 4 bases outside the gene matches. This CDR3 comprises 15 residues. Per germline, CDR1 SGHTA and CDR2 FQGTGA. This CDR3 is CASTTSGTSTDTQYF. CDR3 coding DNA: TGTGCCAGCACCACTAGCGGGACAAGCACAGATACGCAGTATTTT. Using reference TRBV7-3 and TRBJ2-3 for the parts outside the CDR3, the full variable domain is GAGVSQTPSNKVTEKGKYVELRCDPISGHTALYWYRQSLGQGPEFLIYFQGTGAADDSGLPNDRFFAVRPEGSVSTLKIQRTERGDSAVYLCASTTSGTSTDTQYFGPGTRLTVL.

The chain recombines TRBV30 with TRBJ2-7; D might be TRBD1 (6 bases). The germline CDR1 and CDR2 sequences are GTSNPN and SVGIG (reference sequence). The CDR3 consists of 12 residues. Trimming removed 0 bases from V and 7 bases from J, with 10 bases in between. CDR3 region: CAWSVPRGEQYF. The CDR3 region has the DNA TGTGCCTGGAGTGTACCCAGGGGTGAGCAGTACTTC.

The chain employs TRBV7-9 and TRBJ1-1; possibly TRBD1 for D (5 bases). V was clipped by 4 bases and J by 12 bases, with 18 bases between them. Per germline, CDR1 SEHNR and CDR2 FQNEAQ (reference sequence). The CDR3 length is 13 residues. The CDR3, as DNA: TGTGCCAGCAGCTCCCAAAATAGGGGCACAACTTTCTTT. This translates into CASSSQNRGTTFF.

The chain links TRBV21-1 to TRBJ2-3; TRBD2 was called by the table and not checked on the DNA. TRBV21-1 is deemed a pseudogene. The CDR3 has 19 amino acids. For the CDR3, the DNA is TGTGCCAGCAGCAAAGGGAGAGGGGATAGCGGGAGATGCAGAGATACGCAGTATTTT. Protein product: CASSKGRGDSGRCRDTQYF.

The CDR3 region has the DNA TGTGCCAGCAGCTTACGCGGAACCTACGAGCAGTACTTC. Its translation: CASSLRGTYEQYF. The chain recombines TRBV11-2 with TRBJ2-7, with D unresolved. Germline V gene data show CDR1 as SGHAT and CDR2 as FQNNGV. This CDR3 region has 13 residues. V was trimmed by 2 bases and J by 2 bases, leaving 7 bases between them.

This clone qualifies as medium-sized. Other nucleotide sequences in the sample specify the same CDR3. J is TRBJ1-2 and V is TRBV27; TRBD1 agrees at 7 bases. J was trimmed by 0 bases and V by 5 bases; bases with no gene match: 3. Germline V gives CDR1 MNHEY, CDR2 SMNVEV (reference sequence). The CDR3 contains 14 residues. CDR3 sequence: CASSLQGANYGYTF. CDR3 DNA: TGTGCCAGCAGTCTCCAGGGGGCTAACTATGGCTACACCTTC.

The rearrangement links TRBV19 to TRBJ2-1; 8 nucleotides line up with TRBD1. Looked up from germline, CDR1 is LNHDA and CDR2 is SQIVND (reference sequence). Trimming removed 6 bases from V and 0 bases from J; junction bases left unmatched: 4. This CDR3 has 15 residues. CDR3 protein: CASSLGTGSYNEQFF. CDR3 nucleotide sequence: TGTGCCAGTAGCCTGGGGACAGGCTCCTACAATGAGCAGTTCTTC.

This clone has just one count. V is TRBV27 and J is TRBJ2-1; 12 positions match TRBD1. The CDR3 sequence is 18 residues long. Germline V CDR1 and CDR2: MNHEY, SMNVEV (reference sequence). With 2 bases clipped from V and 5 bases from J, the junction kept 10 bases outside the gene matches. The CDR3 sequence: CASSLGAGTGGNHNEQFF. The CDR3 DNA reads as TGTGCCAGCAGTTTAGGCGCCGGGACAGGGGGCAATCACAATGAGCAGTTCTTC.

This sequence joins TRBV7-9 and TRBJ2-5; TRBD2 matches at 16 bases. The V gene end was trimmed by 5 bases and the J gene end by 5 bases; junction bases not matched to a gene: 5. This CDR3 is 16 amino acids long. Germline loops: CDR1 SEHNR, CDR2 FQNEAQ (reference sequence). The DNA for the CDR3 is TGTGCCAGCAGCGGGACTAGCGGGAGGGCCACGGAGACCCAGTACTTC. The encoded protein is CASSGTSGRATETQYF. The full variable domain, rest sourced from reference TRBV7-9 and TRBJ2-5, is DTGVSQNPRHKITKRGQNVTFRCDPISEHNRLYWYRQTLGQGPEFLTYFQNEAQLEKSRLLSDRFSAERPKGSFSTLEIQRTEQGDSAMYLCASSGTSGRATETQYFGPGTRLLVL.

This chain uses TRBV6-6 with TRBJ2-1, with 7 bases identical to TRBD2. Looked up from germline, CDR1 is MNHNY and CDR2 is SVGAGI (reference sequence). Trimming took 2 bases from V and 4 from J; bases not matched to a gene: 8. The CDR3 has 16 residues. As DNA, the CDR3 is TGTGCCAGCAGTTACCCCCAGCGGGAAAATTACAATGAGCAGTTCTTC. Translation: CASSYPQRENYNEQFF.

The chain employs TRBV11-2 and TRBJ2-7, with TRBD2 identical over 11 bases. Per germline, CDR1 SGHAT and CDR2 FQNNGV. This CDR3 comprises 17 residues. With 2 bases clipped from V and 4 bases from J, the junction kept 10 bases outside the gene matches. The CDR3 is CASSLTPRLAGNYEQYF. DNA for the CDR3: TGTGCCAGCAGCTTAACCCCAAGACTAGCGGGGAATTACGAGCAGTACTTC. Using reference TRBV11-2 and TRBJ2-7 for the parts outside the CDR3, the full variable domain is EAGVAQSPRYKIIEKRQSVAFWCNPISGHATLYWYQQILGQGPKLLIQFQNNGVVDDSQLPKDRFSAERLKGVDSTLKIQPAKLEDSAVYLCASSLTPRLAGNYEQYFGPGTRLTVT.

J is TRBJ2-7 and V is TRBV27; tentatively, D is TRBD2 (6 bases). The length of the CDR3 is 14 residues. Germline lookup yields CDR1 MNHEY and CDR2 SMNVEV (reference sequence). Trimming shortened V by 5 bases and J by 0 bases, and 11 bases separated the two germline ends. The CDR3 sequence: CASSLASASYEQYF. CDR3 nucleotide sequence: TGTGCCAGCAGTCTGGCTAGCGCCTCCTACGAGCAGTACTTC.

The rearrangement joins TRBV28 to TRBJ2-5; 8 bases match TRBD1. Germline V gene data show CDR1 as MDHEN and CDR2 as SYDVKM. J gave up 5 bases and V 7 bases, and 9 bases lay outside the gene matches. The CDR3 is 14 amino acids. The CDR3 bases are TGTGCCAGCATTGGGGACAGGCGAGGGGAGACCCAGTACTTC. It translates to CASIGDRRGETQYF.

This clone was recorded once. The chain uses TRBV7-3 and TRBJ2-7; TRBD2 matches 9 bases. V shed 1 base and J 5 bases; nucleotides not matched to a gene: 6. From germline, CDR1 is SGHTA and CDR2 FQGTGA. The CDR3 is made up of 15 amino acids. The CDR3 loop reads CASSLMPSGTHEQYF. For the CDR3, the DNA is TGTGCCAGCAGCTTAATGCCTAGCGGGACACACGAGCAGTACTTC.

This chain connects TRBV28 to TRBJ2-7, with 15 bases matching TRBD2. Germline V lookup: CDR1 MDHEN, CDR2 SYDVKM. The CDR3 length is 17 residues. The junction had 12 bases not matched to a gene; V was cut back by 5 bases and J by 7 bases. The CDR3 region is CASSPFGLAGGPWEQYF. In DNA form, the CDR3 reads TGTGCCAGCAGTCCATTTGGACTAGCGGGAGGGCCGTGGGAGCAGTACTTC. The whole variable domain, filled in from reference TRBV28 and TRBJ2-7, reads DVKVTQSSRYLVKRTGEKVFLECVQDMDHENMFWYRQDPGLGLRLIYFSYDVKMKEKGDIPEGYSVSREKKERFSLILESASTNQTSMYLCASSPFGLAGGPWEQYFGPGTRLTVT.

The chain recombines TRBV27 with TRBJ2-1; perhaps TRBD2 as D (6 bases). The CDR3 is made up of 12 amino acids. The germline V gene has CDR1 MNHEY and CDR2 SMNVEV (reference sequence). The V gene lost 4 bases and the J gene lost 5 bases, with 6 bases spanning the gap. The CDR3 bases are TGTGCCAGCAGTTGGGGGGACAATGAGCAGTTCTTC. Residues: CASSWGDNEQFF.

This clone is a singleton in its sample. This chain joins TRBV29-1 and TRBJ2-4; 9 nucleotides agree with TRBD1. The CDR3 runs to 11 residues. The V gene's germline CDR1 is SQVTM and CDR2 ANQGSEA. Losses at the gene ends were 8 bases for V and 8 bases for J; bases not matched to a gene: 4. The chain's CDR3 is CSTGGGDIQYF. The CDR3 coding sequence is TGCAGCACAGGGGGCGGGGACATTCAGTACTTC.